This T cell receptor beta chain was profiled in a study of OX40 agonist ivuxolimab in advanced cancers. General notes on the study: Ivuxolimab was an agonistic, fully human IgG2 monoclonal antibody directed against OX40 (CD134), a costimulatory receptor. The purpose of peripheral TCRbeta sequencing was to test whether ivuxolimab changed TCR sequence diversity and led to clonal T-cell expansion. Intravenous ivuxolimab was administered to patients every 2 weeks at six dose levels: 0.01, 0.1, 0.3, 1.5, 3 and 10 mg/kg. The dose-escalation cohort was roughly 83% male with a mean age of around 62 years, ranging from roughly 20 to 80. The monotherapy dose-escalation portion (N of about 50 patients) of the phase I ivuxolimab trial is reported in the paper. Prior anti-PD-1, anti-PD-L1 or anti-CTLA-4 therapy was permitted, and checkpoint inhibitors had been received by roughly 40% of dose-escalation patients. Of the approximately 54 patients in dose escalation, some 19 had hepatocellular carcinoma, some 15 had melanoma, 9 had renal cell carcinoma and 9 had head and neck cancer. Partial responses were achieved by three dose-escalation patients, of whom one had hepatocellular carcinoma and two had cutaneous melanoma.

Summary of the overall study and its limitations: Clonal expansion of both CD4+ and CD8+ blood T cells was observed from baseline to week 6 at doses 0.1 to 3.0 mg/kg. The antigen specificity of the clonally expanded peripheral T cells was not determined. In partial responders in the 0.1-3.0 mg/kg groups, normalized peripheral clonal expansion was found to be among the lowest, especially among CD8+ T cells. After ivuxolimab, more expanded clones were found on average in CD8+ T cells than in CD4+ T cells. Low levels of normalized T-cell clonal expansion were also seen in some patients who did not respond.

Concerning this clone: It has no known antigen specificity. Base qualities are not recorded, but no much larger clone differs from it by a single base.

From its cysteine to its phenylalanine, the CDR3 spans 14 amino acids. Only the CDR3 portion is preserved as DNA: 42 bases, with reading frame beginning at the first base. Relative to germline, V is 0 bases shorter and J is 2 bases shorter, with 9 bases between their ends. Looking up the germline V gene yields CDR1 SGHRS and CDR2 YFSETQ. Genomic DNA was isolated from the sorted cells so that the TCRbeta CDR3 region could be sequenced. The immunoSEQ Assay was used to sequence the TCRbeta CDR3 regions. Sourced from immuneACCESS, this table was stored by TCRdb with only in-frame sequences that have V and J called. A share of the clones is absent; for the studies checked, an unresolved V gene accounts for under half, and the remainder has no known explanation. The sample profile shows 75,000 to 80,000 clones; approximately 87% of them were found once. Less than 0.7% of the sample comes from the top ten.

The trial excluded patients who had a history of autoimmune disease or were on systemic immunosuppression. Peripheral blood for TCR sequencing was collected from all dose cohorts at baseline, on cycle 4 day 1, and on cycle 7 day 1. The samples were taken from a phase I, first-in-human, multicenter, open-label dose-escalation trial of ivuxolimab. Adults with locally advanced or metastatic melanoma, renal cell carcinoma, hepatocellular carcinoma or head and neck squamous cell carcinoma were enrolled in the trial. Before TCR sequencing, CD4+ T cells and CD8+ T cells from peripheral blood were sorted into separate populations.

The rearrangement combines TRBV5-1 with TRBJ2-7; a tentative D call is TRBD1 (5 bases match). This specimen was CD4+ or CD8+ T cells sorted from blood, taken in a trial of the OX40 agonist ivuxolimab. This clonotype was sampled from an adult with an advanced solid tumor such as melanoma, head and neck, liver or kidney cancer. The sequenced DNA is TGCGCCAGCAGCTTGGTGGTAGGGGCCTACGAGCAGTACTTC. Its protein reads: CASSLVVGAYEQYF. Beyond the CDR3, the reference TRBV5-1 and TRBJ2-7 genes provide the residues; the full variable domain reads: KAGVTQTPRYLIKTRGQQVTLSCSPISGHRSVSWYQQTPGQGLQFLFEYFSETQRNKGNFPGRFSGRQFSNSRSEMNVSTLELGDSALYLCASSLVVGAYEQYFGPGTRLTVT.